Below, 18 T cell receptor beta chains from the same sample are listed, as sequenced in a study of control samples from healthy donors and cancer patients. Sequenced by immunoSEQ multiplex PCR; TCRdb stores in-frame clones only, minus some. The sample has about 190,000 clones, 85% to 95% seen once. The sequenced sample was blood. Receptor source: a man between 18 and 35 years old in good health.

The chain has TRBV24-1 and TRBJ2-1; the D is unclear. Germline V lookup: CDR1 KGHDR, CDR2 SFDVKD. The CDR3 totals 12 residues. The V end lost 5 bases, the J end lost 7 bases, and 8 bases lay between the germline ends. In DNA, the CDR3 is TGTGCCACCAGTGGCCGGTCGAATGAGCAGTTCTTC. Translation: CATSGRSNEQFF.

This clone was observed a single time. The V gene is TRBV5-1, the J gene TRBJ1-3; D unresolved. Germline-derived CDR1 and CDR2 are SGHRS and YFSETQ. The CDR3 totals 15 residues. Trimming left V 2 bases short and J 8 bases short, with 17 bases between. The chain's CDR3 is CASSFGGREEDTIYF. For the CDR3, the DNA is TGCGCCAGCAGCTTCGGAGGTCGGGAGGAGGACACCATATATTTT. Variable domain in full (rest from reference TRBV5-1 and TRBJ1-3): KAGVTQTPRYLIKTRGQQVTLSCSPISGHRSVSWYQQTPGQGLQFLFEYFSETQRNKGNFPGRFSGRQFSNSRSEMNVSTLELGDSALYLCASSFGGREEDTIYFGEGSWLTVV.

The CDR3 sequence: CASSGTGVIQPQHF. DNA of the CDR3: TGTGCCAGCAGCGGGACAGGGGTAATTCAGCCCCAGCATTTT. The V and J genes are TRBV6-5 and TRBJ1-5; TRBD1 agrees at 10 bases. Germline V gene sequence: CDR1 MNHEY, CDR2 SVGAGI. The CDR3 extends over 14 amino acids. The J segment lost 6 bases and the V segment lost 6 bases, leaving 5 bases of the junction unmatched.

V is TRBV5-5 and J is TRBJ2-3, with D possibly called TRBD1 or TRBD2 (5 bases each). The germline V and J ends were trimmed by 5 bases and 4 bases, with 20 bases remaining between them. There are 16 residues in the CDR3. Germline lookup yields CDR1 SGHKS and CDR2 YYEKEE (reference sequence). The CDR3 DNA reads TGTGCCAGCAGACACGTCAGGGACGCAATGCCAGATACGCAGTATTTT. It is translated as CASRHVRDAMPDTQYF.

In its sample, this clone was seen once. The chain is built from TRBV7-9 and TRBJ1-5, with TRBD1 as a possible D gene (6 bases). The V end lost 0 bases, the J end lost 4 bases, and 10 bases lay between the germline ends. CDR1 and CDR2 from the germline V gene are SEHNR and FQNEAQ (reference sequence). This CDR3 has 15 residues. The CDR3 loop is CASSLAQGRNQPQHF. The CDR3 DNA reads TGTGCCAGCAGCTTAGCTCAGGGGCGGAATCAGCCCCAGCATTTT. Complete variable domain (other parts from reference TRBV7-9 and TRBJ1-5): DTGVSQNPRHKITKRGQNVTFRCDPISEHNRLYWYRQTLGQGPEFLTYFQNEAQLEKSRLLSDRFSAERPKGSFSTLEIQRTEQGDSAMYLCASSLAQGRNQPQHFGDGTRLSIL.

V and J are TRBV18 and TRBJ2-1; tentatively, D is TRBD2 (6 bases). CDR3 length equals 19 residues. CDR1 is KGHSH and CDR2 is LQKENI in the germline V gene. Between the trimmed V and J ends, which lost 2 bases and 4 bases, there was a span of 24 bases. The chain's CDR3 is CASSPTSRRRSLSYNEQFF. CDR3 bases: TGTGCCAGCTCACCAACTAGCCGCAGAAGAAGCTTATCTTACAATGAGCAGTTCTTC.

V gene TRBV6-5 combines with J gene TRBJ2-3, with D possibly TRBD2 on 5 matching bases. Trimming took 10 bases from V and 5 from J, leaving 13 bases between them. The germline V gene encodes CDR1 MNHEY and CDR2 SVGAGI. The CDR3 runs 12 residues. CDR3 amino acids: CATTGIGDTQYF. For the CDR3, the DNA is TGTGCCACCACGGGAATCGGAGATACGCAGTATTTT.

The DNA of the CDR3 is TGTGCCAGTTGTGAGGGGACGAATCAGCCCCAGCATTTT. It encodes CASCEGTNQPQHF. V gene TRBV28 combines with J gene TRBJ1-5; possibly TRBD1 for D (5 bases). This CDR3 comprises 13 residues. Germline V lookup: CDR1 MDHEN, CDR2 SYDVKM. The ends were cut back, 9 bases at V and 4 bases at J, with 13 bases in the middle.

V is TRBV6-6 and J is TRBJ2-2; D assignment may be TRBD1 or TRBD2 (5 bases each). This CDR3 has 17 residues. The V and J ends lost 6 bases and 1 base respectively, with 18 bases between them. Germline V gene sequence: CDR1 MNHNY, CDR2 SVGAGI (reference sequence). CDR3: CASSRGESYLNTGELFF. The DNA for the CDR3 is TGTGCCAGCAGCCGAGGGGAGAGCTACTTGAACACCGGGGAGCTGTTTTTT.

This chain links TRBV30 with TRBJ2-6; 9 bases align to TRBD2. In germline, CDR1 is GTSNPN, CDR2 SVGIG (reference sequence). CDR3 size: 15 residues. V lost 4 bases to trimming and J lost 2 bases; unmatched junction nucleotides: 3. The DNA of the CDR3 is TGTGCCTGGACTAGCGGGGTTGCTGGGGCCAACGTCCTGACTTTC. Its protein product is CAWTSGVAGANVLTF.

The gene calls are TRBV29-1 and TRBJ1-3; D is unclear. The CDR3 is 12 residues long. Germline assignment: CDR1 SQVTM and CDR2 ANQGSEA. V lost 7 bases, J lost 4 bases, and 11 bases lay in between. The CDR3 is CSALQEGNTIYF. DNA for the CDR3: TGCAGCGCCCTCCAGGAGGGAAACACCATATATTTT.

V is TRBV5-1 and J is TRBJ2-1, with a possible D match to TRBD1 (6 bases). The CDR3 has 17 residues. V gave up 4 bases and J gave up 2 bases, with 19 bases separating them. Germline values: CDR1 SGHRS, CDR2 YFSETQ. The CDR3 sequence is CASSPVSTGTTYNEQFF. The CDR3 DNA is TGCGCCAGCAGCCCCGTTAGTACAGGGACCACCTACAATGAGCAGTTCTTC.

CDR3 sequence: CASIRGGTEAFF. The CDR3 DNA sequence: TGTGCCAGCATTAGGGGAGGCACTGAAGCTTTCTTT. The chain uses TRBV9 and TRBJ1-1; D might be TRBD1 (5 bases). Germline assignment: CDR1 SGDLS and CDR2 YYNGEE. Trimming pared 6 bases from V and 4 bases from J, leaving 10 bases between. The CDR3 is 12 amino acids.

This clone was seen once. One end of the junction is discordant with germline, which a read error may explain. The chain carries TRBV29-1 and TRBJ1-2; 7 nucleotides match TRBD1. CDR1 and CDR2 (germline): SQVTM, ANQGSEA. This CDR3 has 13 amino acids. CDR3 DNA: TGCAGCGCTATACTGACAGGGAACTCTGGCTACACCTTC. It codes for CSAILTGNSGYTF.

V is TRBV24-1 and J is TRBJ2-3; 9 bases are a match to TRBD1. The V segment lost 3 bases and the J segment 3 bases; nucleotides outside the gene matches: 9. CDR3 size: 17 residues. CDR1 and CDR2 from the germline V gene are KGHDR and SFDVKD. CDR3 DNA: TGTGCCACCAGTGATACAAACGGGACAGGGCGGACAGATACGCAGTATTTT. Encoded protein: CATSDTNGTGRTDTQYF.

This rearrangement joins TRBV6-5 to TRBJ1-3; D is undetermined. The CDR3 totals 13 residues. V dropped 0 bases and J dropped 4 bases, with 4 bases sitting between them. From germline, CDR1 is MNHEY and CDR2 SVGAGI. The CDR3 DNA sequence: TGTGCCAGCAGTTACTCAGGGGGAAACACCATATATTTT. Amino acid sequence: CASSYSGGNTIYF.

The chain carries TRBV29-1 and TRBJ2-5, with D unclear. The CDR3 has 12 amino acids. Trimming stripped 4 bases from V and 3 bases from J, with 9 bases between. Germline loops: CDR1 SQVTM, CDR2 ANQGSEA. The CDR3 nucleotides read TGCAGCGTTGCCGGTACGGAAGAGACCCAGTACTTC. Translating gives CSVAGTEETQYF. Looking up the rest from reference TRBV29-1 and TRBJ2-5 gives the full variable domain: SAVISQKPSRDICQRGTSLTIQCQVDSQVTMMFWYRQQPGQSLTLIATANQGSEATYESGFVIDKFPISRPNLTFSTLTVSNMSPEDSSIYLCSVAGTEETQYFGPGTRLLVL.

The chain uses TRBV28 and TRBJ1-2; TRBD1 is a possible D gene (6 bases). V lost 4 bases and J lost 4, with 22 bases in between. The CDR3 length is 17 residues. Germline CDR1 MDHEN, CDR2 SYDVKM. The CDR3 region has the DNA TGTGCCAGCAGTTCCGGGGGTTCCCCCGGGACAATCTATGGCTACACCTTC. Translating gives CASSSGGSPGTIYGYTF.